This T cell receptor (beta chain) was captured by sequencing in a study of blood T cell repertoires in COVID-19. On the study more broadly: Samples representing acute and convalescent COVID-19 were sourced from the United States, Italy and Spain.

Clones were read by immunoSEQ multiplex PCR, and TCRdb kept only the in-frame ones, dropping some. This sample carries 150,000 to 200,000 clones, around nine tenths of them seen once, and the ten largest clones take roughly an eighth. This clone appeared once. The germline gives CDR1 SGHNT, CDR2 YYREEE (reference sequence). V was clipped by 4 bases and J by 0 bases, with 11 bases between them. The CDR3 contains 15 residues. V is TRBV5-4 and J is TRBJ1-5, with a tentative D call TRBD1 (6 bases). Sequenced material: peripheral blood. The source is a woman in her 70s with COVID-19, enrolled during active disease. The CDR3 nucleotides are TGTGCCAGCAGCAAGGACAGTAATAGCAATCAGCCCCAGCATTTT. This sequence encodes CASSKDSNSNQPQHF.